This entry describes one T cell receptor beta chain. These data are taken from a study of blood T cell repertoires in COVID-19. The repertoire was sequenced with immunoSEQ multiplex PCR; TCRdb's copy has only in-frame clones and lacks some. The top ten hold over 0.8% of the sample, which has some 150,000 clones, roughly 89% seen once. The V and J ends lost 6 bases and 2 bases, in that order; junction bases with no gene match: 10. The CDR3 has 15 amino acids. Germline assignment: CDR1 MNHEY and CDR2 SVGAGI. This chain uses TRBV6-5 with TRBJ2-7, with 7 bases lining up with TRBD2. Sample: peripheral blood. This sequence originates from a woman aged 45-65 years with acute or convalescent COVID-19. CDR3 loop: CASSKSGEGTYEQYF. CDR3 nucleotides: TGTGCCAGCAGCAAAAGCGGGGAGGGAACCTACGAGCAGTACTTC.